The 27 T cell receptor beta chains given below trace back to one sample, sequenced in a study of cytomegalovirus exposure and HLA in healthy donors. Both 60 Vbeta primers and 13 Jbeta primers went into the PCR. Sequencing was performed with immunoSEQ multiplex PCR; in TCRdb, only in-frame clones are kept and a portion is missing. The sample carries around 140,000 clones, 70% to 85% recorded once. Sequenced material: PBMCs. The receptors here all came from a woman aged 60-70 years in good health and CMV-seropositive.

This rearrangement joins TRBV5-3 to TRBJ1-2; maybe TRBD1 (6 bases). TRBV5-3 is flagged as an ORF with uncertain function. The CDR3 runs 12 residues. V lost 0 bases, J lost 12 bases, and 12 bases lay in between. As DNA, the CDR3 is TGTGCCAGAAGCTTGGCGGGGGGCGGCCACACCTTC. Translating gives CARSLAGGGHTF.

The chain has TRBV4-2 and TRBJ2-1, with 12 nucleotides matching TRBD2. CDR3 length: 17 amino acids. Trimming cost V 4 bases and J 1 base; bases outside gene matches: 5. Germline CDR1 is LGHNA and CDR2 is YNFKEQ. This CDR3 is CASSPGTSGLSYNEQFF. CDR3 nucleotides: TGTGCCAGCAGCCCGGGGACTAGCGGGCTGTCCTACAATGAGCAGTTCTTC.

This sequence joins TRBV11-3 and TRBJ1-5; a possible D gene is TRBD1 (6 bases). Germline loops: CDR1 SGHNT, CDR2 YENEEA. This CDR3 contains 15 residues. Trimming cost V 1 base and J 4 bases, with 11 bases left between them. In DNA form, the CDR3 reads TGTGCCAGCAGCTTAGGCCCGGGACATAATCAGCCCCAGCATTTT. This codes for CASSLGPGHNQPQHF. Looking up the rest from reference TRBV11-3 and TRBJ1-5 gives the full variable domain: EAGVVQSPRYKIIEKKQPVAFWCNPISGHNTLYWYLQNLGQGPELLIRYENEEAVDDSQLPKDRFSAERLKGVDSTLKIQPAELGDSAVYLCASSLGPGHNQPQHFGDGTRLSIL.

The chain is built from TRBV19 and TRBJ2-2, with D perhaps TRBD2 (5 bases). Per the germline V gene, CDR1 is LNHDA and CDR2 is SQIVND (reference sequence). V shed 3 bases and J shed 5 bases, with 10 bases lying between them. The CDR3 is 14 residues long. This CDR3 is CASSISEGTGELFF. The CDR3, as DNA: TGTGCCAGTAGTATTAGTGAGGGAACCGGGGAGCTGTTTTTT.

The V and J genes are TRBV2 and TRBJ1-3, with 11 positions matching TRBD1. Trimming removed 6 bases from V and 7 bases from J; junction bases left unmatched: 2. Per germline, CDR1 SNHLY and CDR2 FYNNEI. The CDR3 is 13 amino acids. This chain's CDR3 is CASSRDRGNTIYF. In nucleotides, the CDR3 is TGTGCCAGCAGCCGGGACAGGGGGAACACCATATATTTT.

The chain links TRBV29-1 to TRBJ2-5, with D possibly matching TRBD2 (5 bases). The V gene's germline CDR1 is SQVTM and CDR2 ANQGSEA. Trimming removed 6 bases from V and 1 base from J, with 12 bases in between. The CDR3 is 13 residues long. CDR3 sequence: CSVVAAAQETQYF. The CDR3 nucleotides read TGCAGCGTCGTAGCAGCGGCCCAAGAGACCCAGTACTTC. The variable domain in full, completed from reference TRBV29-1 and TRBJ2-5, reads SAVISQKPSRDICQRGTSLTIQCQVDSQVTMMFWYRQQPGQSLTLIATANQGSEATYESGFVIDKFPISRPNLTFSTLTVSNMSPEDSSIYLCSVVAAAQETQYFGPGTRLLVL.

The chain links TRBV14 to TRBJ2-7, with D tentatively TRBD2 (5 bases). V was cut by 0 bases and J by 3 bases, with 6 bases left in between. The CDR3 is made up of 13 amino acids. Per the germline V gene, CDR1 is SGHDN and CDR2 is FVKESK. The CDR3: CASSQESGYEQYF. The CDR3, as DNA: TGTGCCAGCAGCCAAGAGAGCGGCTACGAGCAGTACTTC. The full variable domain, in which reference TRBV14 and TRBJ2-7 provide the parts outside the CDR3, is EAGVTQFPSHSVIEKGQTVTLRCDPISGHDNLYWYRRVMGKEIKFLLHFVKESKQDESGMPNNRFLAERTGGTYSTLKVQPAELEDSGVYFCASSQESGYEQYFGPGTRLTVT.

The V call is TRBV6-1, the J call TRBJ2-3; TRBD1 matches at 7 bases. Germline-derived CDR1 and CDR2 are MNHNS and SASEGT. CDR3 length: 15 residues. V gave up 2 bases and J gave up 3 bases; unmatched junction bases: 5. Written as DNA, the CDR3 is TGTGCCAGCAGTGAATTAGGGGGCCGAACAGATACGCAGTATTTT. Its translation is CASSELGGRTDTQYF.

The sample holds a few counts of this clone. The chain uses TRBV28 and TRBJ1-4; unclear D gene. In germline, CDR1 is MDHEN, CDR2 SYDVKM. The CDR3 sequence is 13 residues long. Trimming removed 3 bases from V and 4 bases from J, with 6 bases in between. The CDR3 region is CASSFGSNEKLFF. The CDR3, as DNA: TGTGCCAGCAGTTTTGGGAGTAATGAAAAACTGTTTTTT. Full variable domain (outside the CDR3, taken from reference TRBV28 and TRBJ1-4): DVKVTQSSRYLVKRTGEKVFLECVQDMDHENMFWYRQDPGLGLRLIYFSYDVKMKEKGDIPEGYSVSREKKERFSLILESASTNQTSMYLCASSFGSNEKLFFGSGTQLSVL.

The rearrangement joins TRBV19 to TRBJ1-5; TRBD1 might be the D (6 bases). Trimming left V 6 bases short and J 0 bases short, with 15 bases between. Germline CDR1 is LNHDA and CDR2 is SQIVND (reference sequence). This CDR3 has 16 residues. CDR3 bases: TGTGCCAGTAGCCCATACAGGGCAAATAGCAATCAGCCCCAGCATTTT. Amino acid sequence: CASSPYRANSNQPQHF. The variable domain in full, completed from reference TRBV19 and TRBJ1-5, reads DGGITQSPKYLFRKEGQNVTLSCEQNLNHDAMYWYRQDPGQGLRLIYYSQIVNDFQKGDIAEGYSVSREKKESFPLTVTSAQKNPTAFYLCASSPYRANSNQPQHFGDGTRLSIL.

The chain combines TRBV6-1 with TRBJ2-7, with D tentatively TRBD2 (5 bases). The CDR3 spans 14 residues. Looked up from germline, CDR1 is MNHNS and CDR2 is SASEGT. Trimming pared 4 bases from V and 4 bases from J, leaving 14 bases between. In DNA, the CDR3 is TGTGCCAGCAGTGCATCGGGCCTAGCTTACGAGCAGTACTTC. Translated: CASSASGLAYEQYF.

This chain joins TRBV7-2 and TRBJ2-3; perhaps TRBD2 as D (6 bases). The CDR3 is 14 residues long. Looked up from germline, CDR1 is SGHTA and CDR2 is FQGNSA. The V end was cut by 6 bases, the J end by 4 bases, with 14 bases between. CDR3 loop: CASRLAPGPDTQYF. CDR3 DNA: TGTGCCAGCAGGCTAGCGCCCGGACCAGATACGCAGTATTTT.

The V call is TRBV28, the J call TRBJ1-2; 10 bases match TRBD1. Germline loops: CDR1 MDHEN, CDR2 SYDVKM. V was pared by 11 bases and J by 8 bases, with 17 bases of the junction left unmatched. The CDR3 runs 15 residues. In nucleotides, the CDR3 is TGTGCCCGACTGATCCCTCCCGGGACAGGGGAAGGCTACACCTTC. This codes for CARLIPPGTGEGYTF.

The rearrangement links TRBV19 to TRBJ1-4; 10 bases are shared with TRBD1. The V gene's germline CDR1 is LNHDA and CDR2 SQIVND (reference sequence). CDR3 length: 13 amino acids. With 4 bases clipped from V and 8 bases from J, the junction kept 1 base outside the gene matches. The CDR3 DNA sequence: TGTGCCAGTAGTAGGGGACAGGGGGAAAAACTGTTTTTT. It is translated as CASSRGQGEKLFF.

V usage is TRBV7-9 and J usage is TRBJ1-5, with a tentative D call TRBD1 (6 bases). The CDR3 loop spans 13 amino acids. Germline loops: CDR1 SEHNR, CDR2 FQNEAQ (reference sequence). Between the trimmed V and J ends, which lost 1 base and 7 bases, there was a span of 8 bases. The CDR3 is CASSLGGRQPQHF. The CDR3 bases are TGTGCCAGCAGCTTAGGGGGGCGGCAGCCCCAGCATTTT.

The chain combines TRBV7-8 with TRBJ2-1; 8 bases match TRBD2. Unmatched junction bases numbered 11, after V lost 5 bases and J lost 2 bases. CDR3 size: 17 residues. Germline values: CDR1 SGHVS, CDR2 FQNEAQ. The CDR3, as DNA: TGTGCCAGCAGCCAACGCGGACTAGCCAACACCTACAATGAGCAGTTCTTC. As protein: CASSQRGLANTYNEQFF. Based on the CDR3 plus reference TRBV7-8 and TRBJ2-1, the full variable domain is GAGVSQSPRYKVAKRGQDVALRCDPISGHVSLFWYQQALGQGPEFLTYFQNEAQLDKSGLPSDRFFAERPEGSVSTLKIQRTQQEDSAVYLCASSQRGLANTYNEQFFGPGTRLTVL.

This sequence joins TRBV6-5 and TRBJ2-5; D unresolved. CDR1 and CDR2 from the germline V gene are MNHEY and SVGAGI. V was trimmed by 0 bases and J by 1 base, leaving 6 bases between them. CDR3 length equals 14 residues. Here the CDR3 DNA reads TGTGCCAGCAGTTACTCGTTGAGCCAAGAGACCCAGTACTTC. It is translated as CASSYSLSQETQYF.

CDR3 sequence: CASSLGGRLNTEAFF. CDR3 DNA: TGTGCCAGCAGTTTGGGGGGACGGCTGAACACTGAAGCTTTCTTT. The rearrangement uses TRBV28 and TRBJ1-1, with D possibly TRBD1 on 5 matching bases. The germline CDR1 and CDR2 sequences are MDHEN and SYDVKM. The CDR3 runs to 15 residues. V lost 3 bases, J lost 0 bases, and 11 bases lay in between.

This clone was counted only a few times. This chain uses TRBV2 with TRBJ1-3; TRBD1 agrees at 8 bases. The CDR3 runs 16 residues. Germline assignment: CDR1 SNHLY and CDR2 FYNNEI. Losses at the gene ends were 6 bases for V and 4 bases for J; bases not matched to a gene: 11. DNA for the CDR3: TGTGCCAGCAGCAACCAGGGGGCGCGAATCGGAAACACCATATATTTT. Its protein is CASSNQGARIGNTIYF.

A few counts support this clone. The chain has TRBV21-1 and TRBJ1-2. TRBV21-1 is a pseudogene. The CDR3 extends over 13 amino acids. The CDR3, as DNA: TGTGCCAGCAGCCCCGGGGAGCGTTGGGGCTACACCTTC. This translates into CASSPGERWGYTF.

The V gene is TRBV28, the J gene TRBJ2-2; 9 bases align to TRBD1. The CDR3 loop spans 14 amino acids. The trim removed 6 bases at V and 4 bases at J, leaving 3 bases unmatched. CDR1 MDHEN and CDR2 SYDVKM come from the germline V gene. The CDR3 DNA reads TGTGCCAGCAGGCGACAGGGGGTCACCGGGGAGCTGTTTTTT. Translation: CASRRQGVTGELFF.

This chain connects TRBV5-1 to TRBJ1-6; a possible D gene is TRBD1 (5 bases). Between the trimmed V and J ends, which lost 1 base and 7 bases, there was a span of 9 bases. The CDR3 is 14 amino acids. CDR1 is SGHRS, CDR2 YFSETQ, per germline. Here the CDR3 reads CASSLTQGNSPLHF. In nucleotides, the CDR3 is TGCGCCAGCAGCTTGACTCAGGGAAATTCACCCCTCCACTTT.

The count of this clone is one. The chain recombines TRBV10-3 with TRBJ2-7; possible D gene TRBD1, 6 bases. CDR3 length: 14 residues. V was trimmed by 0 bases and J by 1 base, leaving 7 bases between them. Germline lookup yields CDR1 ENHRY and CDR2 SYGVKD. The CDR3 here is CAISESTGSYEQYF. CDR3 nucleotide sequence: TGTGCCATCAGTGAGTCGACAGGATCCTACGAGCAGTACTTC.

The genes are TRBV7-2 and TRBJ2-7; D gene unclear. Germline CDR1 is SGHTA and CDR2 is FQGNSA. This CDR3 has 11 amino acids. Trimming stripped 5 bases from V and 6 bases from J, with 8 bases between. The CDR3 sequence: CASSLRGEQYF. The CDR3 nucleotides are TGTGCCAGCAGCCTCCGCGGCGAGCAGTACTTC.

The V and J genes are TRBV7-2 and TRBJ2-7; D is unresolved. Trimming left V 4 bases short and J 3 bases short, with 7 bases between. The CDR3 runs 12 residues. Germline lookup yields CDR1 SGHTA and CDR2 FQGNSA. The CDR3 reads CASSSFLYEQYF. DNA for the CDR3: TGTGCCAGCAGCTCGTTCCTCTACGAGCAGTACTTC.

CDR3 sequence reads: CASTEGHSSDEQFF. The CDR3 coding sequence is TGTGCCAGTACCGAGGGACATTCCTCGGATGAGCAGTTCTTC. The chain combines TRBV19 with TRBJ2-1; weak D call: TRBD1 (6 bases). The CDR3 has 14 residues. CDR1 and CDR2 from the germline V gene are LNHDA and SQIVND (reference sequence). V lost 7 bases and J 8 bases, leaving 18 bases between the germline ends.

V gene TRBV2 combines with J gene TRBJ1-5; D possibly corresponds to TRBD1 (5 bases). The ends were cut back, 2 bases at V and 5 bases at J, with 13 bases in the middle. Germline CDR1 is SNHLY and CDR2 is FYNNEI. This CDR3 is built from 15 residues. The CDR3 loop reads CASSERRGFYQPQHF. The CDR3 coding sequence is TGTGCCAGCAGTGAAAGGAGGGGTTTTTATCAGCCCCAGCATTTT.